The entry below gives a single T cell receptor (beta chain) sequence along with its context. This entry is derived from a study of blood T cell repertoires in COVID-19. Original analysis: Reference gene primer amplification in the assay estimated nucleated cell counts. TCRdb keeps only in-frame clones here, not all; method: immunoSEQ multiplex PCR. V and J calls and clone size come straight from that table; D and trimming were deduced from the DNA. Of around 19,000 clones in the sample, more than 85% are singletons; the top ten hold 7.4%. The TCR sequence derives from a man between 70 and 80 years old with active COVID-19. Input material: peripheral blood.

CDR3 nucleotide sequence: TGTGCCAGCGGTAGAACAGATACGCAGTATTTT. Residues: CASGRTDTQYF. The chain carries TRBV5-8 and TRBJ2-3, with D unclear. From germline, CDR1 is SGHTS and CDR2 YDEGEE. Trimming cost V 7 bases and J 3 bases, with 6 bases left between them. The CDR3 is 11 residues long.